The 9 T cell receptor beta chains presented below share a single source sample, sequenced in a study of blood T cell repertoires in COVID-19. Sequencing used immunoSEQ multiplex PCR; TCRdb keeps in-frame clones, though not all of them. Here the sample spans a few hundred thousand clones, 85% to 90% being singletons. The sample comprised PBMCs or T cells enriched from blood (not recorded which). All receptors derive from a man aged 25 to 40 who had recovered from COVID-19.

A few counts support this clone. V is TRBV5-8 and J is TRBJ1-2; D not resolved. Germline V gene lookup returns CDR1 SGHTS and CDR2 YDEGEE. Trimming pared 1 base from V and 6 bases from J, leaving 7 bases between. The CDR3 length is 12 residues. The CDR3 sequence is CASSLTRNGYTF. The DNA for the CDR3 is TGTGCCAGCAGCTTGACGCGGAATGGCTACACCTTC.

J is TRBJ1-1 and V is TRBV7-9; D gene uncertain. CDR3 length: 14 residues. V lost 4 bases and J lost 4, with 13 bases in between. Germline-derived CDR1 and CDR2 are SEHNR and FQNEAQ (reference sequence). The CDR3 nucleotides are TGTGCCAGCAGCTCCCCCAGGCATACCACTGAAGCTTTCTTT. Translation: CASSSPRHTTEAFF.

The chain uses TRBV11-1 and TRBJ1-2; tentative D call: TRBD1 (6 bases). V was shortened by 3 bases and J by 10 bases, with 15 bases between the two germline ends. CDR1 and CDR2 from the germline V gene are SGHAT and FQDESV (reference sequence). The CDR3 has 13 amino acids. This CDR3 is CASSFTGGWDYTF. DNA of the CDR3: TGTGCCAGCAGCTTCACGGGGGGCTGGGACTACACCTTC.

This clone was observed a few times. The rearrangement links TRBV6-5 to TRBJ1-3, with TRBD1 identical over 7 bases. CDR1 is MNHEY and CDR2 is SVGAGI in the germline V gene. Trimming removed 6 bases from V and 0 bases from J; junction bases left unmatched: 2. The CDR3 is 14 amino acids. CDR3 region: CASRRDSSGNTIYF. DNA for the CDR3: TGTGCCAGCAGAAGGGACAGCTCTGGAAACACCATATATTTT.

The chain recombines TRBV6-1 with TRBJ2-1; TRBD1 might be the D (6 bases). Germline lookup yields CDR1 MNHNS and CDR2 SASEGT. This CDR3 is 15 amino acids long. Trimming cost V 0 bases and J 8 bases, with 14 bases left between them. In DNA, the CDR3 is TGTGCCAGCAGTGAAGCCTTAACAGGGAGCCATGAGCAGTTCTTC. Residues: CASSEALTGSHEQFF.

The J gene is TRBJ1-1, the V gene TRBV5-6; no clear D gene. The germline V gene encodes CDR1 SGHDT and CDR2 YYEEEE. The CDR3 is 13 amino acids. V was trimmed by 4 bases and J by 6 bases, leaving 13 bases between them. The CDR3 sequence: CASSITASPEAFF. The DNA of the CDR3 is TGTGCCAGCAGCATCACAGCAAGTCCTGAAGCTTTCTTT. The whole variable domain, remainder taken from reference TRBV5-6 and TRBJ1-1, is DAGVTQSPTHLIKTRGQQVTLRCSPKSGHDTVSWYQQALGQGPQFIFQYYEEEERQRGNFPDRFSGHQFPNYSSELNVNALLLGDSALYLCASSITASPEAFFGQGTRLTVV.

CDR3 nucleotide sequence: TGTGCCACCGTAACAGGGATAATGACTAATGAAAAACTGTTTTTT. Its translation is CATVTGIMTNEKLFF. The rearrangement uses TRBV15 and TRBJ1-4; TRBD1 is a possible D gene (6 bases). Germline assignment: CDR1 LNHNV and CDR2 YYDKDF (reference sequence). The germline V and J ends were trimmed by 8 bases and 2 bases, with 15 bases remaining between them. The CDR3 loop spans 15 amino acids.

The V and J genes are TRBV19 and TRBJ2-7, with TRBD2 matching over 13 bases. This CDR3 spans 13 amino acids. CDR1 LNHDA and CDR2 SQIVND come from the germline V gene (reference sequence). V was clipped by 10 bases and J by 5 bases; unmatched bases: 5. The CDR3 region is CATGTSGNHEQYF. DNA of the CDR3: TGTGCCACCGGGACTAGCGGGAACCACGAGCAGTACTTC.

The chain has TRBV28 and TRBJ2-3; TRBD1 agrees at 7 bases. This CDR3 spans 15 amino acids. Losses at the gene ends were 8 bases for V and 0 bases for J; bases not matched to a gene: 8. Germline CDR1 and CDR2: MDHEN and SYDVKM. CDR3 in DNA: TGTGCCAGCGAGGGGGACAGAACCAGCACAGATACGCAGTATTTT. Its protein product is CASEGDRTSTDTQYF.